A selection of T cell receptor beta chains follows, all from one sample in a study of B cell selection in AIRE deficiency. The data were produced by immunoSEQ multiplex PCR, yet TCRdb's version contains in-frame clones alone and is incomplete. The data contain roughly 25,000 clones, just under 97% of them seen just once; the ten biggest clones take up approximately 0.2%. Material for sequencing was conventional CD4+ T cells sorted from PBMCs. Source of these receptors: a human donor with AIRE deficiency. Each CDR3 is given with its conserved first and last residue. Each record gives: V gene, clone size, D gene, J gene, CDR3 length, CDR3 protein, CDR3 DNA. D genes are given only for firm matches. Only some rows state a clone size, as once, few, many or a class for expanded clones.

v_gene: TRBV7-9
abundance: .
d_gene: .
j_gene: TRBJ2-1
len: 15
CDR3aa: CASSLVKGDYNEQFF
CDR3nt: TGTGCCAGCAGCTTAGTTAAGGGGGACTACAATGAGCAGTTCTTC

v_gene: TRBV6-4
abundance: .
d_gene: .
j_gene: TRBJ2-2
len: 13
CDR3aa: CASSRTSTGELFF
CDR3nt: TGTGCCAGCTCAAGGACTTCCACCGGGGAGCTGTTTTTT

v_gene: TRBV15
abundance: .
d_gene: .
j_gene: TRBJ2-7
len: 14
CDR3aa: CATSRDLATYEQYF
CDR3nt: TGTGCCACCAGCAGAGATCTGGCAACCTACGAGCAGTACTTC

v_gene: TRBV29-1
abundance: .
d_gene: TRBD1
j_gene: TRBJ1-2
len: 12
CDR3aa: CSVGDRGYGYTF
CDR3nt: TGCAGCGTTGGGGACAGAGGCTATGGCTACACCTTC

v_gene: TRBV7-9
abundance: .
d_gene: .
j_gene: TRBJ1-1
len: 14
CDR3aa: CAWALVGANTEAFF
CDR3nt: TGTGCCTGGGCTTTAGTTGGTGCGAACACTGAAGCTTTCTTT

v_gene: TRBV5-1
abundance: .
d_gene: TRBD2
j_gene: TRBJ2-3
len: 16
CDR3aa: CASSLGGRGSTDTQYF
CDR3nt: TGCGCCAGCAGCTTGGGCGGGAGGGGATCCACAGATACGCAGTATTTT

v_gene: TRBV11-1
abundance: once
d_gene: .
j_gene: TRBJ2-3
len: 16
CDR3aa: CASSLRYPDTRDTQYF
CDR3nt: TGTGCCAGCAGCCTCAGATACCCCGATACGCGGGATACGCAGTATTTT

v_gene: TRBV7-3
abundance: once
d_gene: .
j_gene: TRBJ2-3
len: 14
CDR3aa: CASSLVGSTDTQYF
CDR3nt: TGTGCCAGCAGCTTAGTCGGCAGCACAGATACGCAGTATTTT

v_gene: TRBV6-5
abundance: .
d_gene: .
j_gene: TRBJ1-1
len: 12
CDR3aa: CASSYRSTEAFF
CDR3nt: TGTGCCAGCAGTTACCGGTCCACTGAAGCTTTCTTT

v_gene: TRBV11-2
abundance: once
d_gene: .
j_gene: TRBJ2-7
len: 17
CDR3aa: CASSLGPQEAITGEQYF
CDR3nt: TGTGCCAGCAGCTTAGGGCCCCAGGAAGCGATAACCGGCGAGCAGTACTTC

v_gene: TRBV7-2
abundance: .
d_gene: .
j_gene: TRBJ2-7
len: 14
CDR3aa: CASSSFTGPYEQYF
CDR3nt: TGTGCCAGCAGCTCCTTCACGGGTCCCTACGAGCAGTACTTC

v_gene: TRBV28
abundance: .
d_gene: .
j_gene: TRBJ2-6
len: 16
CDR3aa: CASSFGRSSGANVLTF
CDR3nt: TGTGCCAGCAGCTTTGGCCGCAGCTCTGGGGCCAACGTCCTGACTTTC

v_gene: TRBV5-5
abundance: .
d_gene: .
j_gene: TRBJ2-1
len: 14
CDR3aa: CASSRDGAADEQFF
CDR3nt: TGTGCCAGCAGCCGGGACGGAGCGGCCGATGAGCAGTTCTTC

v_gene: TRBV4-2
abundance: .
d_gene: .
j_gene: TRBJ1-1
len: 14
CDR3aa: CASSRAGQVAEAFF
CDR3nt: TGTGCCAGCAGCAGAGCGGGACAAGTTGCTGAAGCTTTCTTT